A selection of T cell receptor beta chains follows, all from one sample in a study of metastatic and nonmetastatic thyroid tumors. Using MiXCR, TCRdb reanalyzed the PCR reads. The sample contains around 40,000 clones, 13% of which appear only once. Sequenced input: blood. Receptors were obtained from a female donor with papillary thyroid cancer or a benign thyroid nodule (not recorded which). Some clones in this sample may be carry-over from other donors' samples. Both conserved end residues are trimmed from each CDR3. D genes are given only for firm matches.

D: .
V: TRBV6-5
J: TRBJ2-3
CDR3: ASSYGTVTDTQY

D: TRBD1
V: TRBV4-2
J: TRBJ1-1
CDR3: ASSYTGAGDTEAF

D: TRBD1
V: TRBV7-9
J: TRBJ1-4
CDR3: ASSLRQGENEKLF

D: .
V: TRBV12-3/TRBV12-4
J: TRBJ1-2
CDR3: ASSFRDYGYT

D: TRBD2
V: TRBV25-1
J: TRBJ2-1
CDR3: ASRGTNHNEQF

D: .
V: TRBV12-5
J: TRBJ2-7
CDR3: ASGFGYEQY

D: TRBD1
V: TRBV5-1
J: TRBJ1-2
CDR3: ASSSLDRVYGYT

D: .
V: TRBV5-1
J: TRBJ2-5
CDR3: ASRVRETQY

D: .
V: TRBV4-1
J: TRBJ2-4
CDR3: ASSQDRASRGKNIQY

D: TRBD2
V: TRBV20-1
J: TRBJ2-7
CDR3: SARGQSGRSSYEQY

D: TRBD2
V: TRBV30
J: TRBJ2-3
CDR3: AWSGLAVQYSTDTQY

D: .
V: TRBV6-1
J: TRBJ1-5
CDR3: ASSKTPPGGNQPQH

D: TRBD1
V: TRBV5-4
J: TRBJ1-2
CDR3: ASSFRQGAILSYGYT

D: .
V: TRBV20-1
J: TRBJ2-5
CDR3: SAKDGAAQETQY

D: .
V: TRBV7-3
J: TRBJ2-3
CDR3: ASSPTLGGGGTDTQY

D: .
V: TRBV20-1
J: TRBJ2-6
CDR3: SAREFGGRIDVLT

D: .
V: TRBV18
J: TRBJ1-3
CDR3: ASSPPFWQGGGNTIY

D: TRBD2
V: TRBV6-8
J: TRBJ2-1
CDR3: ASSYGAGPRRECTAVNEQF

D: TRBD1
V: TRBV3-1
J: TRBJ2-7
CDR3: ASSPGTGGDYEQY

D: TRBD1
V: TRBV30
J: TRBJ1-4
CDR3: AWSEGQGGEKLF

D: .
V: TRBV6-1
J: TRBJ2-1
CDR3: ASSETSSRGQF

D: TRBD2
V: TRBV6-2/TRBV6-3
J: TRBJ2-2
CDR3: ASSYGTSQFGITGELF

D: .
V: TRBV7-2
J: TRBJ2-1
CDR3: ASSSSWLNEQF

D: TRBD1
V: TRBV6-4
J: TRBJ1-1
CDR3: ASSDTDRGTPAF

D: .
V: TRBV12-3/TRBV12-4
J: TRBJ2-2
CDR3: ASSLRQTGELF

D: TRBD1
V: TRBV9
J: TRBJ2-2
CDR3: ASSLHRGGTGELF

D: TRBD2
V: TRBV7-6
J: TRBJ2-1
CDR3: ASSAGLAGYNEQF

D: TRBD2
V: TRBV6-2/TRBV6-3
J: TRBJ2-3
CDR3: ASSLRLAGGEDTQY

D: TRBD2
V: TRBV20-1
J: TRBJ2-1
CDR3: SAPSGSNEQF

D: .
V: TRBV7-3
J: TRBJ2-7
CDR3: ASSLSLLHEQY

D: .
V: TRBV5-6
J: TRBJ2-1
CDR3: ASSLQGRGSHNEQF

D: .
V: TRBV4-2
J: TRBJ2-3
CDR3: ASSQGRASSDTQY

D: .
V: TRBV10-3
J: TRBJ2-3
CDR3: AISSGRSTDTQY

D: TRBD2
V: TRBV19
J: TRBJ2-7
CDR3: ASSIDGLAFSYEQY

D: TRBD2
V: TRBV7-3
J: TRBJ2-1
CDR3: ASSPIAGASYNEQF

D: TRBD1
V: TRBV6-1
J: TRBJ2-2
CDR3: ASSPGQGDTGELF

D: TRBD1
V: TRBV7-9
J: TRBJ1-2
CDR3: ASSLTTGEEGYT

D: .
V: TRBV27
J: TRBJ1-5
CDR3: ASSFQGPRQPQH

D: TRBD2
V: TRBV11-2
J: TRBJ2-7
CDR3: ASSPQHGGAYEQY

D: .
V: TRBV19
J: TRBJ2-1
CDR3: AVESGSSYNEQF

D: TRBD1
V: TRBV7-6
J: TRBJ2-1
CDR3: ASSPYSGQNEQF

D: TRBD1
V: TRBV14
J: TRBJ2-3
CDR3: ASSQSPGRTGGSYTQY

D: .
V: TRBV11-2
J: TRBJ1-1
CDR3: ASSFQRTVAEAF

D: .
V: TRBV28
J: TRBJ1-1
CDR3: ASIPPGINTEAF

D: .
V: TRBV6-5
J: TRBJ2-1
CDR3: ASSYSHEQF

D: .
V: TRBV20-1
J: TRBJ1-2
CDR3: SARTDSYGYT

D: TRBD1
V: TRBV6-2/TRBV6-3
J: TRBJ2-7
CDR3: ASSSLRGQGAVFSYEQY

D: .
V: TRBV6-1
J: TRBJ2-1
CDR3: ASTGLEYNEQF

D: .
V: TRBV20-1
J: TRBJ2-7
CDR3: SARDLRPSSYEQY

D: TRBD2
V: TRBV30
J: TRBJ2-1
CDR3: AWRGSGASSYNEQF

D: .
V: TRBV9
J: TRBJ1-6
CDR3: ASSTSSSYNSPLH

D: .
V: TRBV11-1
J: TRBJ2-3
CDR3: ASSLVGEKKDTQY

D: .
V: TRBV5-6
J: TRBJ1-1
CDR3: ASSPRVSRTEAF